This TCR beta chain came from a study of post-analysis software for immune sequencing data. Unique molecular identifiers tagged the TCR beta cDNA libraries. TCRdb reprocessed the PCR reads via MiXCR and lists one record per CDR3 protein. Among about 570,000 distinct CDR3 sequences listed, around a third were seen once. This sequence originates from a girl under 18 with multiple sclerosis. The sample taken for sequencing was blood.

DNA of the CDR3: TGTGCCAGCCCAAACCCGGCAGGATTCACAGATACGCAGTATTTT. It is translated as CASPNPAGFTDTQYF. The V call is TRBV6-1, the J call TRBJ2-3, with D hard to call. Trimming took off 8 bases at V and 2 bases at J, with 17 bases between the two ends. Germline lookup yields CDR1 MNHNS and CDR2 SASEGT. This CDR3 contains 15 residues.